This is a list of T cell receptor beta chains from one sample in a study of blood T cell repertoires in COVID-19. Produced via immunoSEQ multiplex PCR; TCRdb's table is partial and in-frame only. The sample contains some 270,000 clones, 75% to 85% of which appear only once. The sample was PBMCs or T cells enriched from blood (not recorded which). These receptors were taken from a woman aged 50 to 60 with acute COVID-19. Each CDR3 is given with its conserved first and last residue. D genes are given only for firm matches. Only part of the rows carry a size: once, few, many, or a class if the clone is expanded.

size: .
D: TRBD1
J: TRBJ2-1
V: TRBV10-3
CDR3: CAISGDRASPYNEQFF
DNA: TGTGCCATCAGTGGGGACAGGGCCTCCCCTTACAATGAGCAGTTCTTC

size: .
D: TRBD1
J: TRBJ1-2
V: TRBV30
CDR3: CAWSATDRGVGGYTF
DNA: TGTGCCTGGAGTGCTACCGACAGGGGCGTCGGTGGCTACACCTTC

size: .
D: .
J: TRBJ1-4
V: TRBV5-6
CDR3: CASSSIGGESPEKLFF
DNA: TGTGCCAGCAGCTCGATAGGCGGAGAAAGCCCTGAAAAACTGTTTTTT

size: .
D: TRBD1
J: TRBJ1-4
V: TRBV19
CDR3: CASSTRDSPGEKLFF
DNA: TGTGCCAGTAGTACCCGGGACAGCCCGGGCGAAAAACTGTTTTTT

size: .
D: TRBD1
J: TRBJ1-5
V: TRBV6-2/TRBV6-3
CDR3: CASSYPGQGRVEGNQPQHF
DNA: TGTGCCAGCAGTTACCCGGGACAGGGGAGGGTCGAGGGCAATCAGCCCCAGCATTTT

size: .
D: TRBD1
J: TRBJ2-7
V: TRBV5-1
CDR3: CASSSGLTGAYEQYF
DNA: TGCGCCAGCAGCTCGGGATTGACAGGGGCCTACGAGCAGTACTTC

size: .
D: TRBD2
J: TRBJ2-2
V: TRBV10-3
CDR3: CAISSGTRGTGELFF
DNA: TGTGCCATCAGTTCCGGGACTAGGGGGACCGGGGAGCTGTTTTTT

size: .
D: TRBD1
J: TRBJ2-7
V: TRBV5-4
CDR3: CASSLVQGVVYEQYF
DNA: TGTGCCAGCAGCTTGGTACAGGGGGTTGTCTACGAGCAGTACTTC

size: few
D: TRBD1
J: TRBJ2-2
V: TRBV7-7
CDR3: CASSTGTGGTGELFF
DNA: TGTGCCAGCAGCACCGGGACAGGGGGTACCGGGGAGCTGTTTTTT

size: .
D: TRBD2
J: TRBJ2-5
V: TRBV4-3
CDR3: CASSQRAASGQETQYF
DNA: TGCGCCAGCAGCCAAAGGGCGGCTAGCGGACAAGAGACCCAGTACTTC

size: .
D: .
J: TRBJ1-4
V: TRBV5-6
CDR3: CASSPSRKQAKSEKLFF
DNA: TGTGCCAGCAGCCCTTCCCGCAAACAGGCCAAGTCCGAAAAACTGTTTTTT